This TCR beta chain was identified during a study of tissue T cells after allogeneic stem cell transplantation. Study results and caveats: The patient cohort was small and clinically heterogeneous, with limited sampling depth. Anatomically similar tissues had similar TCR repertoires within each patient.

Turning to this clone: The antigen is not known.

Retrospectively chosen non-transplant comparators had other cancers and at least five gastrointestinal samples, without known gastrointestinal disease. GI sites, liver, skin and spleen were taken after median 9.75 post-mortem hours. Sequenced by immunoSEQ multiplex PCR; TCRdb stores in-frame clones only, minus some. This sample has over 4,500 clones, with about 70% found just once. The TCR comes from a female donor at least 60 years old with lung cancer. The source was tissue from the colon, collected at autopsy.

CDR3 coding DNA: TGCGCCAGCAGCTCTGGGACAGGGGCTCACGAGCAGTACTTC. Its translation: CASSSGTGAHEQYF. The chain has TRBV5-1 and TRBJ2-7, with 10 bases lining up with TRBD1. This CDR3 is 14 amino acids long. Germline CDR1 is SGHRS and CDR2 is YFSETQ. V lost 3 bases, J lost 5 bases, and 5 bases stayed unmatched.